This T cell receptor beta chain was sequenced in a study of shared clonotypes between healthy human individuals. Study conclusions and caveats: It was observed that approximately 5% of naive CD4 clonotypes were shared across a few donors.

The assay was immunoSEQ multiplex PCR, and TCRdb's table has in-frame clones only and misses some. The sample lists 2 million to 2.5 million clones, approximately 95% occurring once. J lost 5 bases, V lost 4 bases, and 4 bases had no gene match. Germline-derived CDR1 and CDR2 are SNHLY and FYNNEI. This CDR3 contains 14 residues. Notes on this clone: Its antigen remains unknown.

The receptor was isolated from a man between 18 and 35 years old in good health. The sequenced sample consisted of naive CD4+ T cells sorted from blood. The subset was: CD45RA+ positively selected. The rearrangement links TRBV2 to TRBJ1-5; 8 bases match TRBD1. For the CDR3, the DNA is TGTGCCAGCAGTGGACAGGGGTTGTATCAGCCCCAGCATTTT. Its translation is CASSGQGLYQPQHF.